This T cell receptor beta chain came from a study of T cell responses to AZD1222 COVID-19 vaccine (dated by TCRdb to the early 2020s). General notes on the study: A total of approximately 250 trial participants underwent TCR sequencing, of whom about 210 had received two doses of AZD1222 and about 25 had received two doses of the MenACWY control vaccine. Enrollment into the trials was organized by age into subgroups of 18-55, 56-69 and 70-plus years, and those subgroups contained roughly 140, 27 and 60 TCR-sequenced participants, respectively.

What the research found in general, with its limitations: Spike-specific TCR breadth and depth rose significantly after two AZD1222 doses compared with day 0 and with MenACWY recipients. Participants were mostly white British and included more females than males, and it was suggested by the authors that clonal diversity may have been underestimated. Only five to seven AZD1222 recipients were SARS-CoV-2 seropositive at baseline, limiting conclusions about previously exposed vaccinees. The whole spike protein was spanned by vaccine-associated CD4 TCRs, and dominant responses were seen in regions 160-218 and 743-854. The 56-69-year group was small, and its depth increase did not reach significance, likely because of low power. Because no day 14 peak-response samples were available, repertoires were characterized only after the peak T cell response. Nearly half of unique spike-specific TCRs reportedly recognized epitopes outside regions mutated in the B.1.351 and B.1.1.7 variants.

Note on this clone: The antigen it binds to is not known. Base qualities are not provided; no much larger clone lies one nucleotide away.

The time point label for this specimen denotes: baseline before first vaccination. Sample treatment or condition, as interpreted from the label and publication: meningococcal conjugate vaccine given as trial control. Samples from vaccinated people were obtained from the UK trials COV001 and COV002, which included a single-blind randomized controlled phase 2/3 trial of AZD1222 (ChAdOx1 nCoV-19) in healthy adults. For TCRbeta chain sequencing, PBMC samples from trial participants were taken at day 0 and at day 28 after the second dose. The CDR3 regions of human TCRbeta chains were analyzed by immunosequencing. As for the authors' bioinformatics: TCRs in the repertoires were matched against a reference library of SARS-CoV-2-specific TCRs that had been generated with the MIRA antigen-specificity platform. Breadth was defined as the fraction of unique TCRs that were SARS-CoV-2-associated, and depth was defined as the fraction of total T cells that were SARS-CoV-2-associated. Using the MIRA data, each spike-specific TCR was assigned both to the spike region to which the TCR was reactive and to a CD4 or CD8 class. Log10-transformed breadth and depth values were compared by one-way ANOVA with Sidak's multiple comparisons tests. This immuneACCESS table, as held by TCRdb, lists in-frame sequences with V and J called but not all clones. Of the missing ones, under half trace to an unresolved V gene in checked studies; the others have no known cause. The V and J calls and the clone size are those of that table, but D and trimming were determined from the DNA. The sample profile shows approximately 110,000 clones; approximately 86% of them were found once. 9.5% to 15% of the sample belongs to the ten largest clones.

Including cysteine and phenylalanine, the CDR3 has 15 amino acids. Just CDR3 DNA is preserved here, 45 bases in frame from base 1. CDR1 and CDR2 were assigned from the germline V gene as MGHRA and YSYEKL. A distance of 11 bases separates the germline ends of V and J, which lose 1 base and 7 bases respectively. Here the sequenced sample was peripheral blood, taken on day 0 of MenACWY control vaccination. This receptor was taken from an adult in good health. The chain joins TRBV4-1 to TRBJ1-6, with no D gene named confidently. The CDR3 is CASSQGELSNSPLHF. The bases are TGCGCCAGCAGCCAAGGGGAACTCTCCAATTCACCCCTCCACTTT.